The 27 T cell receptor beta chains given below trace back to one sample, sequenced in a study of CD4 T cells in relation to SARS-CoV-2 and coronaviruses. CD4+ T cells from unexposed donors were obtained before the COVID-19 pandemic (2011-2018). Libraries were prepared by immunoSEQ multiplex PCR; TCRdb keeps only in-frame clonotypes and omits some of them. This sample has about 59,000 clones, with just over 85% found just once. The sequenced sample consisted of memory CD4+ T cells from PBMCs. The receptors here all came from a human donor in good health.

This clone has just a few counts. The J gene is TRBJ1-6, the V gene TRBV18, with D perhaps matching TRBD1 (5 bases). Germline V gives CDR1 KGHSH, CDR2 LQKENI. V was shortened by 3 bases and J by 2 bases, with 17 bases between the two germline ends. This CDR3 has 18 residues. The CDR3 sequence: CASSPSAGRFPYNSPLHF. For the CDR3, the DNA is TGTGCCAGCTCACCCTCGGCAGGGAGGTTCCCCTATAATTCACCCCTCCACTTT.

V usage is TRBV5-4 and J usage is TRBJ2-7; 7 positions agree with TRBD2. After removal of 1 base from V and 5 bases from J, the junction contained 9 bases not matched to a gene. CDR3 length equals 15 residues. Germline CDR1 SGHNT, CDR2 YYREEE (reference sequence). The CDR3 DNA reads TGTGCCAGCAGCTTGTCGACCGGGACTAACCACGAGCAGTACTTC. Its translation is CASSLSTGTNHEQYF.

This clone is a singleton in its sample. The gene calls are TRBV5-1 and TRBJ2-3; TRBD2 matches 12 bases. The CDR3 has 21 amino acids. Germline values: CDR1 SGHRS, CDR2 YFSETQ. The V gene end was trimmed by 0 bases and the J gene end by 6 bases; junction bases not matched to a gene: 20. Written as DNA, the CDR3 is TGCGCCAGCAGCTTGGCCCCTCTAGCGGGAGGGGGGACATCACGAGCGGATACGCAGTATTTT. This translates into CASSLAPLAGGGTSRADTQYF.

V gene TRBV5-4 combines with J gene TRBJ2-5, with TRBD1 matching 11 bases. The V gene's germline CDR1 is SGHNT and CDR2 YYREEE (reference sequence). The length of the CDR3 is 15 residues. V dropped 3 bases and J dropped 1; count of bases not matched to a gene: 2. CDR3 sequence (DNA): TGTGCCAGCAGCTGGACAGGGGGCCTCCAAGAGACCCAGTACTTC. This encodes CASSWTGGLQETQYF.

V gene TRBV28 combines with J gene TRBJ2-7; 9 bases are a match to TRBD1. V gave up 6 bases and J gave up 0 bases; unmatched junction bases: 6. The V gene's germline CDR1 is MDHEN and CDR2 SYDVKM. The CDR3 has 15 residues. The CDR3 reads CASRKTGGFSYEQYF. CDR3 nucleotide sequence: TGTGCCAGCAGGAAGACAGGGGGATTCTCCTACGAGCAGTACTTC.

The rearrangement joins TRBV30 to TRBJ2-5; D is unresolved. V dropped 1 base and J dropped 6 bases, with 6 bases sitting between them. Germline CDR1 is GTSNPN and CDR2 is SVGIG (reference sequence). The CDR3 has 11 residues. This CDR3 is CAWSDKKTQYF. In DNA, the CDR3 is TGTGCCTGGAGTGACAAGAAGACCCAGTACTTC.

This sequence joins TRBV7-2 and TRBJ2-5; 14 bases align to TRBD2. This CDR3 has 16 residues. Germline CDR1 reads SGHTA; CDR2 reads FQGNSA. V lost 1 base and J lost 5; bases outside the gene matches: 3. The CDR3 nucleotides are TGTGCCAGCAGCTTAGGACTAGCGGGGGGGAGGGAGACCCAGTACTTC. As protein: CASSLGLAGGRETQYF.

This chain connects TRBV4-2 to TRBJ2-3; perhaps TRBD2 as D (6 bases). The CDR3 runs 18 residues. Germline CDR1 and CDR2: LGHNA and YNFKEQ. Trimming stripped 2 bases from V and 0 bases from J, with 18 bases between. CDR3 region: CASSQTFSSGPSTDTQYF. The CDR3 region has the DNA TGTGCCAGCAGCCAAACCTTCTCAAGCGGGCCTAGCACAGATACGCAGTATTTT.

The chain joins TRBV15 to TRBJ1-2, with a tentative D call TRBD1 (5 bases). Germline loops: CDR1 LNHNV, CDR2 YYDKDF (reference sequence). The CDR3 runs 14 residues. V was cut by 1 base and J by 4 bases, with 10 bases left in between. The CDR3 reads CATSRGDVPYGYTF. The CDR3 coding sequence is TGTGCCACCAGCAGAGGGGACGTGCCCTATGGCTACACCTTC.

Turning to this clone: Other DNA sequences in the same sample also yield this CDR3. The rearrangement uses TRBV5-1 and TRBJ1-5; no clear D gene. The germline CDR1 and CDR2 sequences are SGHRS and YFSETQ. The V gene lost 4 bases and the J gene lost 4 bases, with 12 bases spanning the gap. The CDR3 contains 14 residues. This CDR3 reads CASSREGRNQPQHF. For the CDR3, the DNA is TGCGCCAGCAGCAGGGAGGGCCGTAATCAGCCCCAGCATTTT. The full variable domain, rest sourced from reference TRBV5-1 and TRBJ1-5, is KAGVTQTPRYLIKTRGQQVTLSCSPISGHRSVSWYQQTPGQGLQFLFEYFSETQRNKGNFPGRFSGRQFSNSRSEMNVSTLELGDSALYLCASSREGRNQPQHFGDGTRLSIL.

This clone was found a few times. The rearrangement joins TRBV7-9 to TRBJ2-1, with D tentatively TRBD1 (6 bases). CDR1 and CDR2 (germline): SEHNR, FQNEAQ (reference sequence). The V and J ends lost 5 bases and 4 bases respectively, with 18 bases between them. The CDR3 spans 16 residues. The CDR3 DNA sequence: TGTGCCAGCAGCCAGCTGAGGGGGTATGGGTACAATGAGCAGTTCTTC. Protein sequence: CASSQLRGYGYNEQFF.

The V and J genes are TRBV20-1 and TRBJ1-2; D ambiguous. There are 11 residues in the CDR3. V was pared by 2 bases and J by 4 bases, with 5 bases between. Germline assignment: CDR1 DFQATT and CDR2 SNEGSKA (reference sequence). CDR3 region: CSARLSYGYTF. DNA of the CDR3: TGCAGTGCTAGACTCTCCTATGGCTACACCTTC.

This sequence joins TRBV3-1 (or the pseudogene TRBV3-2) and TRBJ2-1; 8 bases fit TRBD2. The V gene's germline CDR1 is LGHDT and CDR2 YNNKEL (reference sequence). The CDR3 is made up of 18 amino acids. V shed 0 bases and J 3 bases; nucleotides not matched to a gene: 10. DNA for the CDR3: TGTGCCAGCAGCCAAGAGGGTAGAGCGGGAGTGGACTACAATGAGCAGTTCTTC. Translating gives CASSQEGRAGVDYNEQFF.

The chain uses TRBV7-2 and TRBJ1-2; 8 bases agree with TRBD1. The length of the CDR3 is 13 residues. CDR1 and CDR2 from the germline V gene are SGHTA and FQGNSA. Trimming removed 4 bases from V and 8 bases from J; junction bases left unmatched: 6. The CDR3 DNA reads TGTGCCAGCAGCTACCAGGGGGCGCGAGGCTACACCTTC. This sequence encodes CASSYQGARGYTF. The variable domain in full, completed from reference TRBV7-2 and TRBJ1-2, reads GAGVSQSPSNKVTEKGKDVELRCDPISGHTALYWYRQSLGQGLEFLIYFQGNSAPDKSGLPSDRFSAERTGGSVSTLTIQRTQQEDSAVYLCASSYQGARGYTFGSGTRLTVV.

The chain links TRBV19 to TRBJ1-4, with D maybe TRBD1 (5 bases). Germline lookup yields CDR1 LNHDA and CDR2 SQIVND (reference sequence). Trimming took 7 bases from V and 0 from J, leaving 6 bases between them. CDR3 size: 13 residues. The CDR3 protein is CASKTATNEKLFF. CDR3 nucleotide sequence: TGTGCCAGTAAGACAGCAACTAATGAAAAACTGTTTTTT.

The chain employs TRBV11-2 and TRBJ2-7; D tentatively reads TRBD1 or TRBD2 (5 bases each). Germline V gene sequence: CDR1 SGHAT, CDR2 FQNNGV. Trimming took off 3 bases at V and 2 bases at J, with 14 bases between the two ends. The CDR3 contains 15 residues. CDR3 residues: CASSLPGSGTYEQYF. DNA for the CDR3: TGTGCCAGCAGCTTGCCAGGGTCGGGGACCTACGAGCAGTACTTC.

V is TRBV6-5 and J is TRBJ2-7, with unresolved D. Germline V lookup: CDR1 MNHEY, CDR2 SVGAGI. The CDR3 length is 15 residues. Trimming removed 7 bases from V and 0 bases from J, with 16 bases in between. The CDR3 here is CASKGTVSSSYEQYF. For the CDR3, the DNA is TGTGCCAGCAAAGGAACGGTCAGCAGCTCCTACGAGCAGTACTTC.

This sequence joins TRBV7-3 and TRBJ2-3; 10 bases map to TRBD2. This CDR3 is built from 17 residues. Losses at the gene ends were 5 bases for V and 2 bases for J; bases not matched to a gene: 10. Germline V gives CDR1 SGHTA, CDR2 FQGTGA. The CDR3 loop is CASSLRTSGGSTDTQYF. As DNA, the CDR3 is TGTGCCAGCAGCCTACGGACTAGCGGAGGATCCACAGATACGCAGTATTTT.

CDR3 in DNA: TGTGCCAGCAGCCAAGGGGGCCGGGGGGAGACCCAGTACTTC. Translated, it gives CASSQGGRGETQYF. The chain links TRBV3-1 (or the pseudogene TRBV3-2) to TRBJ2-5; D possibly corresponds to TRBD2 (6 bases). Trimming stripped 1 base from V and 5 bases from J, with 11 bases between. CDR3 length: 14 amino acids. Germline V gene data show CDR1 as LGHDT and CDR2 as YNNKEL (reference sequence).

The rearrangement links TRBV5-1 to TRBJ2-5, with D perhaps matching TRBD1 (5 bases). CDR1 is SGHRS, CDR2 YFSETQ, per germline. This CDR3 contains 16 residues. With 4 bases removed from V and 2 bases from J, the gap between germline ends came to 18 bases. The CDR3: CASSLLSTVGQETQYF. The CDR3 region has the DNA TGCGCCAGCAGCCTATTGTCGACAGTAGGGCAAGAGACCCAGTACTTC. The whole variable domain, remainder taken from reference TRBV5-1 and TRBJ2-5, is KAGVTQTPRYLIKTRGQQVTLSCSPISGHRSVSWYQQTPGQGLQFLFEYFSETQRNKGNFPGRFSGRQFSNSRSEMNVSTLELGDSALYLCASSLLSTVGQETQYFGPGTRLLVL.

V and J are TRBV7-8 and TRBJ1-5, with D perhaps TRBD1 (5 bases). Germline CDR1 reads SGHVS; CDR2 reads FQNEAQ. The CDR3 is made up of 17 amino acids. V was clipped by 1 base and J by 1 base, with 14 bases between them. CDR3 region: CASSLVGAIGSNQPQHF. The DNA for the CDR3 is TGTGCCAGCAGCTTAGTTGGGGCTATCGGGAGCAATCAGCCCCAGCATTTT.

This sequence joins TRBV27 and TRBJ2-5, with TRBD1 identical over 10 bases. With 5 bases clipped from V and 5 bases from J, the junction kept 8 bases outside the gene matches. Germline V gene lookup returns CDR1 MNHEY and CDR2 SMNVEV (reference sequence). The CDR3 contains 15 residues. CDR3 DNA sequence: TGTGCCAGCAGTATCCGACAGGGGGCGGGGGAGACCCAGTACTTC. This codes for CASSIRQGAGETQYF.

This rearrangement joins TRBV6-6 to TRBJ2-1; D is perhaps TRBD1 (5 bases). Germline CDR1 MNHNY, CDR2 SVGAGI (reference sequence). The CDR3 loop spans 14 amino acids. V dropped 3 bases and J dropped 8 bases, with 14 bases sitting between them. CDR3 residues: CASSYGTGSYEQFF. The CDR3 region has the DNA TGTGCCAGCAGTTATGGCACAGGCTCCTATGAGCAGTTCTTC.

The J gene is TRBJ2-6, the V gene TRBV20-1, with D possibly matching TRBD1 (5 bases). The germline V gene has CDR1 DFQATT and CDR2 SNEGSKA (reference sequence). The CDR3 is 15 amino acids. V gave up 3 bases and J gave up 2 bases, with 11 bases separating them. CDR3 sequence reads: CSASSSTAGANVLTF. Here the CDR3 DNA reads TGCAGTGCTAGTTCTTCGACAGCTGGGGCCAACGTCCTGACTTTC.

The chain uses TRBV19 and TRBJ1-3; D gene uncertain. This CDR3 contains 15 residues. Trimming pared 4 bases from V and 0 bases from J, leaving 10 bases between. Germline CDR1 and CDR2: LNHDA and SQIVND (reference sequence). This CDR3 is CASSRVIVSGNTIYF. In DNA form, the CDR3 reads TGTGCCAGTAGTAGGGTGATCGTCTCTGGAAACACCATATATTTT.

In its sample, this clone was seen a few times. The chain employs TRBV5-1 and TRBJ1-3, with D possibly matching TRBD1 (6 bases). The CDR3 runs 14 residues. Germline V gene sequence: CDR1 SGHRS, CDR2 YFSETQ. The V end lost 4 bases, the J end lost 4 bases, and 12 bases lay between the germline ends. The CDR3 is CASSVTGPGNTIYF. Here the CDR3 DNA reads TGCGCCAGCAGCGTTACAGGGCCGGGAAACACCATATATTTT.

V gene TRBV5-1 combines with J gene TRBJ2-7, with D possibly TRBD1 on 6 matching bases. Germline CDR1 SGHRS, CDR2 YFSETQ. This CDR3 has 14 amino acids. The V and J ends lost 6 bases and 2 bases respectively, with 15 bases between them. The CDR3 coding sequence is TGCGCCAGCAATCCCCAGGGGCGGGCCTACGAGCAGTACTTC. This encodes CASNPQGRAYEQYF.